The rows below give T cell receptor beta chains drawn from one sample of a study of beta chain features in type 1 diabetes. Method: immunoSEQ multiplex PCR; TCRdb's copy keeps in-frame clones and lacks some. Among around 500,000 clones listed, roughly an eighth were seen once. The sequenced sample was naive CD4+ T cells from blood. The receptors derive from a woman aged 18 to 35 in good health. Both conserved end residues are part of each CDR3. Fields, in order: CDR3 DNA, CDR3 protein, clone size, V gene, D gene, J gene. A D gene is named only where the DNA matches it firmly. Rows give clone size only sometimes, using once, few, many, or a class for an expanded clone.

cdr3_nt: TGCAGTGCCAATATTGGGGACGCGCAGTTCTTC
cdr3_aa: CSANIGDAQFF
clone_size: few
v_call: TRBV20-1
d_call: .
j_call: TRBJ2-1

cdr3_nt: TGTGCCAGCAGACGTACAGCGCTGGGGGAAAAACTGTTTTTT
cdr3_aa: CASRRTALGEKLFF
clone_size: few
v_call: TRBV6-6
d_call: .
j_call: TRBJ1-4

cdr3_nt: TGTGCCAGCAGCTCGCAGGAACGTGGCTACACCTTC
cdr3_aa: CASSSQERGYTF
clone_size: .
v_call: TRBV7-2
d_call: .
j_call: TRBJ1-2

cdr3_nt: TGCAGCTCAGAGGGGGCTCCATCCTATGGCTACACCTTC
cdr3_aa: CSSEGAPSYGYTF
clone_size: .
v_call: TRBV29-1
d_call: TRBD1
j_call: TRBJ1-2

cdr3_nt: TGCAGCGTCGGTCGGGGAAAGCGCGGCCCCTACAATGAGCAGTTCTTC
cdr3_aa: CSVGRGKRGPYNEQFF
clone_size: .
v_call: TRBV29-1
d_call: .
j_call: TRBJ2-1

cdr3_nt: TGTGCCAGCAGCGCCCGGGTGAATTCACCCCTCCACTTT
cdr3_aa: CASSARVNSPLHF
clone_size: few
v_call: TRBV9
d_call: .
j_call: TRBJ1-6

cdr3_nt: TGCAGTGCCGGAGAGCAGTTCTTC
cdr3_aa: CSAGEQFF
clone_size: few
v_call: TRBV20-1
d_call: .
j_call: TRBJ2-1

cdr3_nt: TGTGCCAGCAGCCAAGATATTGACAGGGACAACACTGAAGCTTTCTTT
cdr3_aa: CASSQDIDRDNTEAFF
clone_size: .
v_call: TRBV4-2
d_call: TRBD1
j_call: TRBJ1-1

cdr3_nt: TGTGCCACTCTAAGACAGGGGTACACTGAAGCTTTCTTT
cdr3_aa: CATLRQGYTEAFF
clone_size: .
v_call: TRBV5-4
d_call: TRBD1
j_call: TRBJ1-1

cdr3_nt: TGTGCCAGCAGTATAGGACTGAACACCGGGGAGCTGTTTTTT
cdr3_aa: CASSIGLNTGELFF
clone_size: .
v_call: TRBV25-1
d_call: .
j_call: TRBJ2-2

cdr3_nt: TGTGCCAGCAGCTCCCCTATGGGGGATTTGATCCAGTACTTC
cdr3_aa: CASSSPMGDLIQYF
clone_size: .
v_call: TRBV5-6
d_call: .
j_call: TRBJ2-5